The 10 T cell receptor beta chains reported below all come from one sample, sequenced in a study of cytomegalovirus exposure and HLA in healthy donors. Primers for the PCR totalled 60 Vbeta and 13 Jbeta. Clones were sequenced by immunoSEQ multiplex PCR, and TCRdb holds only the in-frame ones, with some missing. This sample has tens of thousands of clones, with about four fifths found just once. The specimen was PBMCs. The receptors derive from a man younger than 45 in good health and CMV-seropositive.

This rearrangement joins TRBV6-5 to TRBJ1-2; 7 bases are shared with TRBD1. This CDR3 spans 14 amino acids. In germline, CDR1 is MNHEY, CDR2 SVGAGI. V dropped 5 bases and J dropped 7; count of bases not matched to a gene: 10. The CDR3 protein is CASSRGQVTCGYTF. The CDR3 DNA reads as TGTGCCAGCAGTCGTGGACAGGTCACCTGTGGCTACACCTTC.

This clone was seen a few times. The chain uses TRBV13 and TRBJ1-3; D remains ambiguous. The germline V gene has CDR1 PRHDT and CDR2 FYEKMQ (reference sequence). This CDR3 comprises 16 residues. Trimming took off 5 bases at V and 2 bases at J, with 16 bases between the two ends. This CDR3 reads CASSLAGSRAGNTIYF. The DNA of the CDR3 is TGTGCCAGCAGCCTAGCCGGGAGTCGGGCTGGAAACACCATATATTTT.

This chain links TRBV6-5 with TRBJ1-2; TRBD1 agrees at 7 bases. CDR3 length: 12 residues. Germline V gene lookup returns CDR1 MNHEY and CDR2 SVGAGI. The ends lost 5 bases at V and 8 bases at J; junction bases unmatched: 5. CDR3 loop: CASSKGQRGYTF. DNA for the CDR3: TGTGCCAGCAGTAAGGGACAGAGAGGCTACACCTTC.

This chain joins TRBV7-3 and TRBJ1-1; D is uncertain. The CDR3 has 13 residues. V lost 2 bases and J 4 bases, leaving 8 bases between the germline ends. In germline, CDR1 is SGHTA, CDR2 FQGTGA. In DNA form, the CDR3 reads TGTGCCAGCAGCTTAGGGAGGGCCACTGAAGCTTTCTTT. It is translated as CASSLGRATEAFF.

The table lists this clone with a count of one. The chain combines TRBV19 with TRBJ2-1; 7 bases fit TRBD2. CDR1 is LNHDA and CDR2 is SQIVND in the germline V gene (reference sequence). There are 15 residues in the CDR3. V lost 8 bases to trimming and J lost 5 bases; unmatched junction nucleotides: 12. CDR3 sequence reads: CASSPGAGRDNEQFF. CDR3 nucleotide sequence: TGTGCCAGTTCACCCGGGGCAGGGAGGGACAATGAGCAGTTCTTC. Supplemented by reference TRBV19 and TRBJ2-1, the full variable domain reads DGGITQSPKYLFRKEGQNVTLSCEQNLNHDAMYWYRQDPGQGLRLIYYSQIVNDFQKGDIAEGYSVSREKKESFPLTVTSAQKNPTAFYLCASSPGAGRDNEQFFGPGTRLTVL.

V gene TRBV7-8 combines with J gene TRBJ2-3; D is possibly TRBD2 (6 bases). CDR1 and CDR2 from the germline V gene are SGHVS and FQNEAQ. The V end was cut by 3 bases, the J end by 5 bases, with 12 bases between. The CDR3 length is 14 residues. The CDR3, as DNA: TGTGCCAGCAGCTTGTCGGGGGTCATAGATACGCAGTATTTT. Translated: CASSLSGVIDTQYF. Full variable domain (missing parts from reference TRBV7-8 and TRBJ2-3): GAGVSQSPRYKVAKRGQDVALRCDPISGHVSLFWYQQALGQGPEFLTYFQNEAQLDKSGLPSDRFFAERPEGSVSTLKIQRTQQEDSAVYLCASSLSGVIDTQYFGPGTRLTVL.

The rearrangement joins TRBV10-3 to TRBJ2-4; D is perhaps TRBD1 (6 bases). The V gene's germline CDR1 is ENHRY and CDR2 SYGVKD. V was cut by 6 bases and J by 1 base, with 10 bases left in between. This CDR3 contains 14 residues. The CDR3 bases are TGTGCCATCAGACAGGGTCTGGCCAAAAACATTCAGTACTTC. It encodes CAIRQGLAKNIQYF.

This clone has a handful of counts. The chain employs TRBV28 and TRBJ2-7; tentative D call: TRBD2 (7 bases). This CDR3 region has 14 residues. Trimming left V 8 bases short and J 2 bases short, with 16 bases between. CDR1 MDHEN and CDR2 SYDVKM come from the germline V gene. The CDR3: CASSRGAGAYEQYF. Written as DNA, the CDR3 is TGTGCCAGCTCCCGGGGGGCAGGAGCCTACGAGCAGTACTTC.

This clone appeared a single time. The gene calls are TRBV23-1 and TRBJ2-5, with D perhaps TRBD1 (5 bases). TRBV23-1 carries the ORF label, with uncertain function. Deletions cut 4 bases from V and 4 bases from J, with 10 bases between. The CDR3 length is 13 residues. The CDR3 nucleotides are TGCGCCAGCAGTCGAGGACACTTAGAGACCCAGTACTTC. Its protein is CASSRGHLETQYF.

The rearrangement uses TRBV6-5 and TRBJ2-3; 12 bases align to TRBD2. There are 15 residues in the CDR3. The germline gives CDR1 MNHEY, CDR2 SVGAGI. The ends lost 6 bases at V and 2 bases at J; junction bases unmatched: 3. The DNA for the CDR3 is TGTGCCAGCAGAACTAGCGGGGGGAACACAGATACGCAGTATTTT. This translates into CASRTSGGNTDTQYF.